This is a list of T cell receptor beta chains from one sample in a study of blood T cell repertoires in COVID-19. Generated by immunoSEQ multiplex PCR, the TCRdb table keeps only in-frame clones and is missing some. The table has some 300,000 clones, about 90% seen once. Sequenced sample: peripheral blood. These receptors came from a woman aged 40 to 55 with COVID-19, enrolled during active disease. The CDR3 runs from the conserved cysteine through the conserved F or W.

j_gene: TRBJ1-4
v_gene: TRBV19
CDR3aa: CASSPHGTGEEKLFF

j_gene: TRBJ1-2
v_gene: TRBV20-1
CDR3aa: CSASPLTGDLVGYTF

j_gene: TRBJ1-1
v_gene: TRBV28
CDR3aa: CASIPGGGVGTEAFF

j_gene: TRBJ1-1
v_gene: TRBV4-1
CDR3aa: CASSQVSQGNTEAFF

j_gene: TRBJ2-3
v_gene: TRBV27
CDR3aa: CASSLASGRVTDTQYF

j_gene: TRBJ1-5
v_gene: TRBV6-2/TRBV6-3
CDR3aa: CASSYTGDGNQPQHF

j_gene: TRBJ2-5
v_gene: TRBV5-4
CDR3aa: CASSKGQGGETQYF

j_gene: TRBJ1-2
v_gene: TRBV3-1/TRBV3-2
CDR3aa: CASSQGPGQGRGGYTF

j_gene: TRBJ1-5
v_gene: TRBV27
CDR3aa: CASSSGTGNQPQHF

j_gene: TRBJ2-7
v_gene: TRBV27
CDR3aa: CASSPTYRTGGTYEQYF

j_gene: TRBJ2-7
v_gene: TRBV5-4
CDR3aa: CASSLTGDRSYEQYF

j_gene: TRBJ2-5
v_gene: TRBV18
CDR3aa: CASSRFRDRGFQETQYF

j_gene: TRBJ1-5
v_gene: TRBV6-5
CDR3aa: CASSPQWPQHF

j_gene: TRBJ2-7
v_gene: TRBV30
CDR3aa: CAWRGLARQYF

j_gene: TRBJ1-2
v_gene: TRBV7-2
CDR3aa: CASSFQAWVNYGYTF

j_gene: TRBJ1-4
v_gene: TRBV5-1
CDR3aa: CASSLYTGTNEKLFF

j_gene: TRBJ2-2
v_gene: TRBV24-1
CDR3aa: CATSDSRTGAGTGELFF

j_gene: TRBJ2-7
v_gene: TRBV3-1/TRBV3-2
CDR3aa: CASSQAPWREVSLEKEQYF

j_gene: TRBJ1-5
v_gene: TRBV2
CDR3aa: CASMVGQGAINQPQHF

j_gene: TRBJ1-4
v_gene: TRBV2
CDR3aa: CASSIVATNEKLFF

j_gene: TRBJ2-3
v_gene: TRBV6-2/TRBV6-3
CDR3aa: CASSYPGLAKEYF

j_gene: TRBJ1-1
v_gene: TRBV3-1/TRBV3-2
CDR3aa: CASSLQGRTEAFF

j_gene: TRBJ1-1
v_gene: TRBV7-2
CDR3aa: CASSPLDRGLTNTEAFF

j_gene: TRBJ1-1
v_gene: TRBV7-9
CDR3aa: CASAAVMNTEAFF

j_gene: TRBJ2-1
v_gene: TRBV15
CDR3aa: CATSRSGLADNEQFF

j_gene: TRBJ2-7
v_gene: TRBV27
CDR3aa: CASSLLRSYSYEQYF

j_gene: TRBJ1-1
v_gene: TRBV6-2/TRBV6-3
CDR3aa: CASSYPSRGRGNTEAFF

j_gene: TRBJ1-1
v_gene: TRBV6-1
CDR3aa: CASSVKRENLNTEAFF

j_gene: TRBJ1-4
v_gene: TRBV11-2
CDR3aa: CASRPIRGQGAEKLFF

j_gene: TRBJ1-4
v_gene: TRBV2
CDR3aa: CASSVGGDRGEKLFF

j_gene: TRBJ1-1
v_gene: TRBV27
CDR3aa: CASRQSGGTEAFF

j_gene: TRBJ2-5
v_gene: TRBV7-2
CDR3aa: CASSRGGEETQYF

j_gene: TRBJ2-1
v_gene: TRBV3-1/TRBV3-2
CDR3aa: CASSQDRGIVAYNEQFF

j_gene: TRBJ2-7
v_gene: TRBV5-1
CDR3aa: CASSLNRDTSSYEQYF

j_gene: TRBJ2-2
v_gene: TRBV19
CDR3aa: CASSIRQGGTGELFF

j_gene: TRBJ2-3
v_gene: TRBV24-1
CDR3aa: CATSAPDRVGTDTQYF

j_gene: TRBJ1-2
v_gene: TRBV19
CDR3aa: CASSNSQGKVGYTF

j_gene: TRBJ1-3
v_gene: TRBV28
CDR3aa: CASSPLGQDRAIYF

j_gene: TRBJ2-3
v_gene: TRBV5-4
CDR3aa: CASSLAGQGGDTQYF

j_gene: TRBJ1-1
v_gene: TRBV9
CDR3aa: CASSVGPMNTEAFF

j_gene: TRBJ2-7
v_gene: TRBV10-3
CDR3aa: CAISEGQNYEQYF

j_gene: TRBJ1-6
v_gene: TRBV27
CDR3aa: CASRTGGGSLNSPLHF

j_gene: TRBJ2-2
v_gene: TRBV2
CDR3aa: CASSEAVRTDTGELFF

j_gene: TRBJ2-3
v_gene: TRBV5-6
CDR3aa: CASRYRGRPDTQYF

j_gene: TRBJ1-2
v_gene: TRBV6-2/TRBV6-3
CDR3aa: CASSGGTGDGYGYTF

j_gene: TRBJ1-2
v_gene: TRBV7-2
CDR3aa: CASSPTGGYGYTF

j_gene: TRBJ2-1
v_gene: TRBV27
CDR3aa: CASSRSGGYNEQFF

j_gene: TRBJ2-1
v_gene: TRBV3-1/TRBV3-2
CDR3aa: CASSQDLLSGRFDQQFF

j_gene: TRBJ1-5
v_gene: TRBV28
CDR3aa: CASSLIGENQPQHF

j_gene: TRBJ2-1
v_gene: TRBV2
CDR3aa: CASEGWTRQGVKEQFF

j_gene: TRBJ2-5
v_gene: TRBV3-1/TRBV3-2
CDR3aa: CASSPRTGGVSGETQYF

j_gene: TRBJ2-1
v_gene: TRBV19
CDR3aa: CASSTGTGTNEQFF

j_gene: TRBJ2-1
v_gene: TRBV6-4
CDR3aa: CASSQGAPSYNEQFF

j_gene: TRBJ1-2
v_gene: TRBV5-1
CDR3aa: CASSRTGTGGSDYGYTF

j_gene: TRBJ2-1
v_gene: TRBV27
CDR3aa: CASSLPDRANEQFF